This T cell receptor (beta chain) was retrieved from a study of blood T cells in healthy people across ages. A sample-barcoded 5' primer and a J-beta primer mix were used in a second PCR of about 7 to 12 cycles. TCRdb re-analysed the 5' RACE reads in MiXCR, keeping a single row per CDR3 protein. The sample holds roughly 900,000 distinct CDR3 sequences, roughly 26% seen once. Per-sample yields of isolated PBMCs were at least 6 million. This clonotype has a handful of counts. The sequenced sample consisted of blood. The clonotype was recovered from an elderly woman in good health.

The DNA for the CDR3 is TGTGCCAGCAGCGGGACAGCTTCGCTTAATGGCTACACCTTC. Residues: CASSGTASLNGYTF. V gene TRBV2 combines with J gene TRBJ1-2; TRBD1 agrees at 7 bases. The V gene's germline CDR1 is SNHLY and CDR2 FYNNEI. This CDR3 is built from 14 residues. The V gene end was trimmed by 6 bases and the J gene end by 6 bases; junction bases not matched to a gene: 10.